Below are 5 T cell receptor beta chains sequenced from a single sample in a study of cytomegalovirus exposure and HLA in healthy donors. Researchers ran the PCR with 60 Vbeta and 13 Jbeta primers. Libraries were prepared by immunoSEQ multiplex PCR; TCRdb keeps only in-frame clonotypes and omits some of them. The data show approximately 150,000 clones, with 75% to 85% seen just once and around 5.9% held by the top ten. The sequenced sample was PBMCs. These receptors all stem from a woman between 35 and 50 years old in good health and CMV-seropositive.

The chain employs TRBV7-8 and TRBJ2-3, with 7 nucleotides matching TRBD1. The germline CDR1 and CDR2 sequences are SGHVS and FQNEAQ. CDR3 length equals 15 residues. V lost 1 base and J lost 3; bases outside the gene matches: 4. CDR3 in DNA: TGTGCCAGCAGCTTAGGACAGGGCACTACAGATACGCAGTATTTT. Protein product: CASSLGQGTTDTQYF.

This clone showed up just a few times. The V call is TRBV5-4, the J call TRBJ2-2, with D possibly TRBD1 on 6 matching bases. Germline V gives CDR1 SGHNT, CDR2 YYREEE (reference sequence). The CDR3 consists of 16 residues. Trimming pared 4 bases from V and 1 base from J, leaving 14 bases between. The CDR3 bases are TGTGCCAGCAGCGATGCCGGGACACTGAACACCGGGGAGCTGTTTTTT. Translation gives CASSDAGTLNTGELFF.

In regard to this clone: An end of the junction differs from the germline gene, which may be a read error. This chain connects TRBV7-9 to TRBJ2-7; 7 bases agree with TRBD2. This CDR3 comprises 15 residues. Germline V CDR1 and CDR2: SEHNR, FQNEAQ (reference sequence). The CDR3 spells CSSSLPGAGVYEQYF. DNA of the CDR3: TGTTCCAGCAGCTTACCCGGGGCGGGGGTCTACGAGCAGTACTTC. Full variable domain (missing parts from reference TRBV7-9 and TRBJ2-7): DTGVSQNPRHKITKRGQNVTFRCDPISEHNRLYWYRQTLGQGPEFLTYFQNEAQLEKSRLLSDRFSAERPKGSFSTLEIQRTEQGDSAMYLCSSSLPGAGVYEQYFGPGTRLTVT.

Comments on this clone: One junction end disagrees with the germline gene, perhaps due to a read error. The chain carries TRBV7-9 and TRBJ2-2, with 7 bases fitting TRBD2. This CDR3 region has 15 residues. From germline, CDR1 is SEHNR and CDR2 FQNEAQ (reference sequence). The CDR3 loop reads CSSTPAGRRIGELFF. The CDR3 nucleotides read TGTTCCAGCACCCCCGCCGGGAGGCGGATCGGGGAGCTGTTTTTT.

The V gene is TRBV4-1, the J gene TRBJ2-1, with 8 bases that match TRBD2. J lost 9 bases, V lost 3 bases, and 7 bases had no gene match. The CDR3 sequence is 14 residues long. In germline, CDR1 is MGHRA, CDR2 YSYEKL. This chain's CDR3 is CASSQPGRGVEQFF. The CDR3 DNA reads TGCGCCAGCAGCCAGCCTGGGCGGGGGGTTGAGCAGTTCTTC.